This T cell receptor beta chain was retrieved from a study of regulatory T cells in long-lasting Graves disease. Study summary: Graves' patients, newly diagnosed, had taken antithyroid drugs under 3 months.

Time point described: newly diagnosed GD, antithyroid drugs for less than 3 months. Researchers made the TCR library from RNA that was extracted from PBMCs. The CDR3 extends over 15 amino acids. J gave up 4 bases and V 5 bases, and 9 bases lay outside the gene matches. CDR1 MNHNS and CDR2 SASEGT come from the germline V gene. Construction of the TCR beta libraries employed iRepertoire HTBI primers in conjunction with Arm-PCR of CDR3 regions. TCRdb reprocessed the multiplex PCR reads with MiXCR, giving one entry per CDR3 protein. The table lists about 530,000 distinct CDR3 sequences, about 16% of them singletons. This clonotype was seen a few times. These sequences were also reported in another study, on T cells in Graves' hyperthyroidism and ophthalmopathy. That source notes: The HTBI primer set was used in a first-round RT-PCR of the TCR CDR3.

This receptor was identified in a woman aged 35-65 years with Graves disease. V and J are TRBV6-1 and TRBJ1-2, with 8 bases matching TRBD1. This material consisted of peripheral blood mononuclear cells (PBMCs), taken at new diagnosis, from a patient treated with antithyroid drugs. In DNA, the CDR3 is TGTGCCAGCAGTCCCCTCGGTGGGACAGGCTATGGCTACACCTTC. Translation: CASSPLGGTGYGYTF.